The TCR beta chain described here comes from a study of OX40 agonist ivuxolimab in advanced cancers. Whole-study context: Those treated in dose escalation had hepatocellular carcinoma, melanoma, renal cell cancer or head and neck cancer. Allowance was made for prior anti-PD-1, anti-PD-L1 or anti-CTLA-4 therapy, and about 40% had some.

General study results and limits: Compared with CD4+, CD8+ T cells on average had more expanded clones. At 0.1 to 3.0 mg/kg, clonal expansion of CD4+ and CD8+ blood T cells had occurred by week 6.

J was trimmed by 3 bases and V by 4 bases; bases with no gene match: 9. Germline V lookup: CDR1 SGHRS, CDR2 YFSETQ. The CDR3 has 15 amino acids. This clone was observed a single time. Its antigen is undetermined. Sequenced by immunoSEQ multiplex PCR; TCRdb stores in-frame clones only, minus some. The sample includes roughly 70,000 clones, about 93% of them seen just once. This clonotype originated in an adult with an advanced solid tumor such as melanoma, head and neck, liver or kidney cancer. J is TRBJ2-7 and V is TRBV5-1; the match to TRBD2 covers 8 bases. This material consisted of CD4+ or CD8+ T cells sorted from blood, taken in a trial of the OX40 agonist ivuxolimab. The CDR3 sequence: CASSPGGGYYYEQYF. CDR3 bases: TGCGCCAGCAGCCCCGGGGGGGGATACTACTACGAGCAGTACTTC.